In its sample, the clone carrying this T cell receptor (beta chain) was seen a few times. Antigen specificity is unknown. Scientists made TCR beta libraries using quantitative 5'-RACE with molecular barcodes. From the 5' RACE reads, TCRdb called clonotypes with MiXCR, one entry per CDR3 protein. Found here are around 440,000 distinct CDR3 sequences, 15% to 20% of them singletons; the top ten hold approximately 1%. The germline V gene encodes CDR1 MNHEY and CDR2 SVGEGT. Trimming left V 4 bases short and J 0 bases short, with 14 bases between. CDR3 size: 16 residues. The data stem from a study of CD8 T cells in ankylosing spondylitis. Whole-study results and caveats: Disease-linked clones bore a CD8+ phenotype, appearing relatively rarely in peripheral blood. Matched ankylosing spondylitis synovial fluid reportedly showed significant enrichment of disease-linked clones. Among TCR beta sequences, a motif of several highly homologous variants appeared characteristic of ankylosing spondylitis blood.

Sample: blood, either unsorted or a sorted T cell fraction (not recorded which). The V gene is TRBV6-2 or TRBV6-3, the J gene TRBJ2-3; weak D call: TRBD1 (5 bases). This sequence originates from a male donor with ankylosing spondylitis. This CDR3 is CASSSFRGASTDTQYF. CDR3 sequence (DNA): TGTGCCAGCAGTTCCTTCCGTGGGGCGAGCACAGATACGCAGTATTTT.